Detailed here is one T cell receptor (beta chain). The germline gives CDR1 LNHDA, CDR2 SQIVND (reference sequence). J was trimmed by 7 bases and V by 5 bases; bases with no gene match: 11. The CDR3 runs to 14 residues. PCR primers comprised 60 Vbeta and 13 Jbeta primers. Some clones are missing from TCRdb's copy, which holds only in-frame ones; the method was immunoSEQ multiplex PCR. The repertoire table contains roughly 100,000 clones. This sample is part of a study of cytomegalovirus exposure and HLA in healthy donors. This chain connects TRBV19 to TRBJ2-7; 7 bases fit TRBD1. The sequencing input was PBMCs. This TCR was sampled from a man aged 40-49 years in good health and CMV-seronegative. CDR3 sequence reads: CASSPGQTPGEQYF. DNA for the CDR3: TGTGCCAGTAGTCCGGGACAGACACCGGGGGAGCAGTACTTC.